This T cell receptor beta chain was recorded in a study of beta chain features in type 1 diabetes. General study points: Patients' naive, central memory and Treg TCRB repertoires seemed closer to one another than those of healthy donors. In type 1 diabetes patients, VDJ junctions had fewer insertions; deletions at these junctions were more frequent. The study notes PCR might favor shorter templates equally in patients and controls.

As every portion of the isolated RNA was reverse transcribed, the sequencing read expressed TCRB transcripts. Assay used: immunoSEQ multiplex PCR; TCRdb lists only in-frame clones, some missing. Of over 100,000 clones listed, approximately 37% are singletons. In its sample, this clone was seen a few times. Its specificity is not known. Sorting produced populations that all topped 95% purity. The sequence was obtained from a woman aged 18-29 years in good health. The sequenced material came from stem cell memory CD4+ T cells from blood.

This CDR3 is CASSIWLAAGDEQFF. In DNA, the CDR3 is TGTGCCAGTAGTATTTGGCTAGCGGCCGGGGATGAGCAGTTCTTC. The J gene is TRBJ2-1, the V gene TRBV19; 7 bases are a match to TRBD2. V dropped 3 bases and J dropped 8; count of bases not matched to a gene: 10. Looked up from germline, CDR1 is LNHDA and CDR2 is SQIVND (reference sequence). The CDR3 runs to 15 residues.